This T cell receptor (beta chain) was obtained from a study of identifying expanded T cells in peripheral blood. Only one count was recorded for this clone. CDR3 size: 13 residues. Germline V CDR1 and CDR2: SGHRS, YFSETQ. Trimming stripped 4 bases from V and 5 bases from J, with 12 bases between. The table came from immunoSEQ multiplex PCR; TCRdb's copy has only in-frame clones and leaves some out. This table has some 75,000 clones, roughly 90% appearing once. The sample was blood. This sequence was found in a person aged 18 to 75 in good health. The chain links TRBV5-1 to TRBJ1-1; a weak D match, TRBD1 (6 bases). The CDR3 sequence: CASSQVQGTEAFF. DNA for the CDR3: TGCGCCAGCAGCCAAGTGCAGGGGACTGAAGCTTTCTTT. Full variable domain (rest looked up from reference TRBV5-1 and TRBJ1-1): KAGVTQTPRYLIKTRGQQVTLSCSPISGHRSVSWYQQTPGQGLQFLFEYFSETQRNKGNFPGRFSGRQFSNSRSEMNVSTLELGDSALYLCASSQVQGTEAFFGQGTRLTVV.